This TCR beta chain was identified in a study of a mutant IDH1 vaccine in newly diagnosed glioma. The overall study: Standard pretreatment was either radiotherapy, temozolomide, or, for most, radiochemotherapy with temozolomide. The study, taken as a whole, reports: Vaccination induced immune responses in approximately 94% of patients.

The time point denotes: baseline, week 1 (first vaccination visit). The treatment: pre-vaccination baseline after standard-of-care therapy. Tumors from donors were new WHO grade 3 or 4 IDH1-mutant astrocytomas with ATRX loss. Profiling relied on immunoSEQ multiplex PCR, and the TCRdb table lists in-frame clones only, not all of them. The table shows about 54,000 clones, with roughly 80% occurring only once. Concerning this clone: As yet, its antigen is unknown.

This CDR3 comprises 14 residues. Germline values: CDR1 GTSNPN, CDR2 SVGIG (reference sequence). Trimming took off 0 bases at V and 5 bases at J, with 13 bases between the two ends. This sequence joins TRBV30 and TRBJ1-1, with D perhaps TRBD1 (6 bases). Sequenced material: PBMCs, taken from a glioma patient treated with radiotherapy, temozolomide or both. This sequence originates from a man aged 18 to 35 with glioma. CDR3 sequence (DNA): TGTGCCTGGAGTGTGGGTACAGGGAGGACTGAAGCTTTCTTT. It encodes CAWSVGTGRTEAFF. The variable domain in full, completed from reference TRBV30 and TRBJ1-1, reads SQTIHQWPATLVQPVGSPLSLECTVEGTSNPNLYWYRQAAGRGLQLLFYSVGIGQISSEVPQNLSASRPQDRQFILSSKKLLLSDSGFYLCAWSVGTGRTEAFFGQGTRLTVV.